This entry features one T cell receptor (beta chain) sequence. What it binds is not known. From the PCR reads, TCRdb called clonotypes with MiXCR, one entry per CDR3 protein. Among about 29,000 distinct CDR3 sequences listed, about half were seen once. CDR3 length: 14 amino acids. CDR1 and CDR2 from the germline V gene are DFQATT and SNEGSKA (reference sequence). With 8 bases clipped from V and 5 bases from J, the junction kept 10 bases outside the gene matches. Time point described: late sampling 161 to 241 days after vaccination in three convalescent patients. Recorded positive PCR dates fall between March and December 2020, preceding US Alpha, Beta and Delta variants. This sample is part of a study of vaccination and CD4 T cells after COVID-19. Study as a whole: Testing by nasal swab PCR showed convalescent patients to be SARS-CoV-2 positive; under ten were mild and one was severe.

Overall study findings and caveats: Convalescent patients' median share of reactive clones seen only post-vaccination was 70% to 90%.

This TCR was recovered from a human donor who had recovered from COVID-19. This rearrangement joins TRBV20-1 to TRBJ2-7, with 12 nucleotides matching TRBD2. This sample comprised CD4+ T cells from blood, obtained about 7 months after SARS-CoV-2 vaccination. The DNA for the CDR3 is TGCAGTCTTCACATCCGACTAGCGGGAGACGAGCAGTACTTC. It codes for CSLHIRLAGDEQYF.